This T cell receptor (beta chain) was sequenced in a study of T cell responses to AZD1222 COVID-19 vaccine. Germline V gene data show CDR1 as SGDLS and CDR2 as YYNGEE. The CDR3 runs to 14 residues. V shed 0 bases and J shed 3 bases, with 6 bases lying between them. Profiled with immunoSEQ multiplex PCR; TCRdb holds only in-frame clones, not every one. The sample yields roughly 150,000 clones, 87% seen once. The sequence derives from an adult who received the AZD1222 COVID-19 vaccine. V is TRBV9 and J is TRBJ1-4, with D uncertain. The sample here was peripheral blood, taken 28 days after the second AZD1222 dose. The CDR3 sequence: CASSVDRANEKLFF. As DNA, the CDR3 is TGTGCCAGCAGCGTAGATAGGGCTAATGAAAAACTGTTTTTT.